Shown below are 16 T cell receptor beta chains from a single sample sequenced in a study of blood T cell repertoires in COVID-19. Data came from immunoSEQ multiplex PCR; TCRdb stores just in-frame clones and leaves some out. The sample holds fewer than 200,000 clones, 80% to 90% seen once. Material for sequencing was peripheral blood. The receptors were gathered from a man aged 35-49 years who had recovered from COVID-19.

V and J are TRBV2 and TRBJ1-1; 7 nucleotides match TRBD1. Germline CDR1 reads SNHLY; CDR2 reads FYNNEI. With V trimmed by 10 bases and J by 6 bases, 8 bases remained unmatched. The CDR3 is made up of 12 amino acids. The CDR3 here is CAISTGRPEAFF. DNA of the CDR3: TGTGCCATCTCGACAGGGCGGCCTGAAGCTTTCTTT.

The chain is built from TRBV6-2 or TRBV6-3 and TRBJ2-1; 7 bases match TRBD2. With V trimmed by 5 bases and J by 8 bases, 3 bases remained unmatched. The CDR3 totals 12 residues. CDR1 and CDR2 from the germline V gene are MNHEY and SVGEGT. The CDR3 DNA is TGTGCCAGCAGTACCCTAGCGGATGAGCAGTTCTTC. Its translation is CASSTLADEQFF.

J is TRBJ2-7 and V is TRBV27; tentatively, D is TRBD2 (6 bases). CDR3 size: 18 residues. Germline V gene sequence: CDR1 MNHEY, CDR2 SMNVEV (reference sequence). V lost 0 bases and J lost 4, with 22 bases in between. In DNA form, the CDR3 reads TGTGCCAGCAGTTTATCGAGTAGCGGACCCTTATCTTGGTACGAGCAGTACTTC. It encodes CASSLSSSGPLSWYEQYF.

This chain links TRBV30 with TRBJ1-4; D is possibly TRBD1 (6 bases). With 5 bases removed from V and 8 bases from J, the gap between germline ends came to 9 bases. Germline CDR1 GTSNPN, CDR2 SVGIG (reference sequence). The CDR3 length is 11 residues. CDR3 amino acids: CAWGQLEKLFF. CDR3 DNA: TGTGCCTGGGGACAGTTGGAAAAACTGTTTTTT.

The chain carries TRBV7-2 and TRBJ1-2; D call uncertain. This CDR3 region has 15 residues. Trimming cost V 5 bases and J 4 bases, with 17 bases left between them. Germline CDR1 and CDR2: SGHTA and FQGNSA. CDR3 amino acids: CASSLGPGEGYGYTF. The CDR3 nucleotides are TGTGCCAGCAGCCTTGGGCCCGGGGAGGGCTATGGCTACACCTTC.

The chain carries TRBV4-3 and TRBJ1-1, with a weak D call TRBD1 (6 bases). Germline CDR1 reads LGHNA; CDR2 reads YSLEER. The CDR3 totals 15 residues. Trimming removed 3 bases at V and 0 bases at J, with 11 bases between. CDR3 region: CASSHLQGLNTEAFF. The CDR3 nucleotides read TGCGCCAGCAGCCATTTACAGGGATTGAACACTGAAGCTTTCTTT.

J is TRBJ2-7 and V is TRBV4-2; 9 nucleotides match TRBD1. The ends lost 4 bases at V and 5 bases at J; junction bases unmatched: 12. Germline V gene lookup returns CDR1 LGHNA and CDR2 YNFKEQ. The CDR3 has 16 amino acids. In nucleotides, the CDR3 is TGTGCCAGCAGCCTCCAAGCCGGACAGGGGTTCGACGAGCAGTACTTC. It codes for CASSLQAGQGFDEQYF.

This rearrangement joins TRBV9 to TRBJ2-5, with 7 bases fitting TRBD1. The V and J ends lost 3 bases and 1 base, in that order; junction bases with no gene match: 9. In germline, CDR1 is SGDLS, CDR2 YYNGEE. This CDR3 is built from 16 residues. The CDR3 nucleotides are TGTGCCAGCAGCGAGGGCTTGGACAGGTCCCAAGAGACCCAGTACTTC. The encoded protein is CASSEGLDRSQETQYF.

This clone appeared a few times. Distinct nucleotide sequences in the sample also encode this CDR3. Here the CDR3 reads CASSGGAKNIQYF. CDR3 bases: TGTGCCAGCAGCGGGGGGGCCAAAAACATTCAGTACTTC. This chain joins TRBV7-2 and TRBJ2-4, with a weak D call TRBD2 (6 bases). This CDR3 comprises 13 residues. Per the germline V gene, CDR1 is SGHTA and CDR2 is FQGNSA. Trimming took off 5 bases at V and 1 base at J, with 6 bases between the two ends.

The V gene is TRBV19, the J gene TRBJ2-5; 7 bases map to TRBD1. The junction had 3 bases not matched to a gene; V was cut back by 8 bases and J by 0 bases. The CDR3 extends over 13 amino acids. The germline CDR1 and CDR2 sequences are LNHDA and SQIVND (reference sequence). CDR3 DNA: TGTGCCAGTGGGGGACAGCACCAAGAGACCCAGTACTTC. It codes for CASGGQHQETQYF.

Details on this clone: Additional DNA sequences in this sample encode the identical CDR3. The CDR3 spells CASSFRGEQYF. The CDR3 nucleotides read TGTGCCAGCAGTTTTAGGGGCGAGCAGTACTTC. The chain joins TRBV27 to TRBJ2-7, with a tentative D call TRBD1 (5 bases). CDR3 length: 11 amino acids. CDR1 and CDR2 (germline): MNHEY, SMNVEV (reference sequence). Trimming stripped 3 bases from V and 6 bases from J, with 6 bases between.

This sequence joins TRBV9 and TRBJ2-2, with D unresolved. Trimming stripped 0 bases from V and 7 bases from J, with 13 bases between. This CDR3 is built from 15 residues. Per the germline V gene, CDR1 is SGDLS and CDR2 is YYNGEE. As DNA, the CDR3 is TGTGCCAGCAGCGTAGTTCCTAGTGGTGTCGGGGAGCTGTTTTTT. It specifies CASSVVPSGVGELFF. Looking up the rest from reference TRBV9 and TRBJ2-2 gives the full variable domain: DSGVTQTPKHLITATGQRVTLRCSPRSGDLSVYWYQQSLDQGLQFLIQYYNGEERAKGNILERFSAQQFPDLHSELNLSSLELGDSALYFCASSVVPSGVGELFFGEGSRLTVL.

The chain is built from TRBV11-3 and TRBJ2-3, with D maybe TRBD2 (5 bases). The V end lost 4 bases, the J end lost 1 base, and 18 bases lay between the germline ends. Looked up from germline, CDR1 is SGHNT and CDR2 is YENEEA. The CDR3 sequence is 17 residues long. The CDR3 sequence is CASSYGRRNGGTDTQYF. The CDR3 DNA reads as TGTGCCAGCAGCTACGGCAGGAGGAATGGTGGCACAGATACGCAGTATTTT.

This chain joins TRBV3-1 (or the pseudogene TRBV3-2) and TRBJ1-2, with a weak D call TRBD1 (6 bases). The V gene's germline CDR1 is LGHDT and CDR2 YNNKEL (reference sequence). This CDR3 spans 16 amino acids. The germline V and J ends were trimmed by 1 base and 0 bases, with 12 bases remaining between them. The CDR3 coding sequence is TGTGCCAGCAGCCAAGTTCCCGCAGGGGCTAACTATGGCTACACCTTC. This gives the protein CASSQVPAGANYGYTF.

The chain uses TRBV19 and TRBJ1-1, with D unresolved. Trimming pared 5 bases from V and 7 bases from J, leaving 8 bases between. CDR3 size: 11 residues. Looked up from germline, CDR1 is LNHDA and CDR2 is SQIVND (reference sequence). CDR3 in DNA: TGTGCCAGTAGTTTTCGAGTTGAAGCTTTCTTT. Translation gives CASSFRVEAFF.

The chain has TRBV7-2 and TRBJ2-7; the match to TRBD2 covers 7 bases. Germline V gene data show CDR1 as SGHTA and CDR2 as FQGNSA. The CDR3 sequence is 15 residues long. V trimming: 1 base; J trimming: 6 bases; junction bases outside the gene matches: 9. CDR3 in amino acids: CASSLVGLGFIEQYF. The CDR3 DNA follows: TGTGCCAGCAGCTTAGTTGGACTAGGTTTCATCGAGCAGTACTTC.